A selection of T cell receptor beta chains follows, all from one sample in a study of OX40 agonist ivuxolimab in advanced cancers. This table comes from immunoSEQ multiplex PCR, and its TCRdb copy is limited to in-frame clones, with some not included. The data contain 43,000 or so clones, approximately 84% of them singletons. Sequenced here: CD4+ or CD8+ T cells sorted from blood, sampled in a trial of the OX40 agonist ivuxolimab. These receptors originate from an adult with an advanced solid tumor such as melanoma, head and neck, liver or kidney cancer. Both conserved end residues are part of each CDR3. D genes are given only for firm matches. Only some rows state a clone size, as once, few, many or a class for expanded clones.

size,J,V,D,DNA,CDR3
.,TRBJ1-1,TRBV7-9,.,TGTGCCAGCACCGGTACAGGGCTAGGGGACACTGAAGCTTTCTTT,CASTGTGLGDTEAFF
.,TRBJ2-1,TRBV2,.,TGTGCCAGCAGTGCCAGGGGTGATGAGCAGTTCTTC,CASSARGDEQFF
.,TRBJ1-5,TRBV28,TRBD1,TGTGCCAGCAGTGAAACGACAGGGGGCTTAAATCCCCAGCATTTT,CASSETTGGLNPQHF
.,TRBJ1-1,TRBV9,.,TGTGCCAGCAGCGTCGACCAGGACACTGAAGCTTTCTTT,CASSVDQDTEAFF
.,TRBJ1-3,TRBV9,TRBD1,TGTGCCAGCAGCGAGGGACAGGGCCGGAGCTCTGGAAACACCATATATTTT,CASSEGQGRSSGNTIYF
.,TRBJ2-7,TRBV11-2,TRBD1,TGTGCCAGCAGCTTACAGGCCGGGACAGCCTACGAGCAGTACTTC,CASSLQAGTAYEQYF
.,TRBJ2-3,TRBV27,.,TGTGCCAGCAGCCTAATTGAAGATACGCAGTATTTT,CASSLIEDTQYF
.,TRBJ1-4,TRBV6-1,TRBD1,TGTGCCAGCAGTGAATTGACAGGGGCTAATGAAAAACTGTTTTTT,CASSELTGANEKLFF
few,TRBJ2-7,TRBV4-1,TRBD1,TGCGCCAGCAGCACCCGACAGGGCTACGAGCAGTACTTC,CASSTRQGYEQYF
.,TRBJ2-1,TRBV7-8,.,TGTGCCAGCAGCTTAGCGTTACAGTACAATGAGCAGTTCTTC,CASSLALQYNEQFF
.,TRBJ1-6,TRBV16,.,TGTGCCAGCAGCCGCATAGGGACGGGAAATTCACCCCTCCACTTT,CASSRIGTGNSPLHF
.,TRBJ1-4,TRBV4-1,.,TGCGCCAGCAGCCAACAGAACAGTCAAAAAGAAAAACTGTTTTTT,CASSQQNSQKEKLFF
.,TRBJ2-5,TRBV7-7,TRBD1,TGTGCCAGCAGCCCAGGGGGCAGGGAGACCCAGTACTTC,CASSPGGRETQYF
few,TRBJ1-6,TRBV6-5,.,TGTGCCAGCAGTCCCCTTTTGGGTGGAGGACTCCACTTT,CASSPLLGGGLHF
.,TRBJ1-5,TRBV5-5,TRBD1,TGTGCCAGCAGCTTTCAGGGGGCAGGGGAGCCCCAGCATTTT,CASSFQGAGEPQHF
.,TRBJ2-3,TRBV4-1,.,TGCGCCAGCAGCCAAGAGTGGCTAGGGGGAGATACGCAGTATTTT,CASSQEWLGGDTQYF
.,TRBJ2-3,TRBV4-1,.,TGCGCCAGCAGCCCCATACGGACCACAGATACGCAGTATTTT,CASSPIRTTDTQYF
.,TRBJ2-7,TRBV7-2,TRBD1,TGTGCCAGCAGCTTAGGGGGACAGGTCTCCTACGAGCAGTACTTC,CASSLGGQVSYEQYF
.,TRBJ2-5,TRBV11-2,.,TGTGCCAGCAGCCCCCCCTGGCCAGAGACCCAGTACTTC,CASSPPWPETQYF
once,TRBJ2-3,TRBV6-5,TRBD2,TGTGCCAGCAGTTTAGGACTAGACACAGATACGCAGTATTTT,CASSLGLDTDTQYF
.,TRBJ2-3,TRBV9,.,TGTGCCAGCAGCGTAGCGGCAACAGATACGCAGTATTTT,CASSVAATDTQYF
once,TRBJ2-7,TRBV19,.,TGTGCCAGTAGTATAGGAGGAGCCTACGAGCAGTACTTC,CASSIGGAYEQYF
.,TRBJ2-4,TRBV19,.,TGTGCCAGTACCGAGGGACCCAAAAACATTCAGTACTTC,CASTEGPKNIQYF
.,TRBJ1-4,TRBV4-1,.,TGCGCCAGCAGCCAATGGCGTAATGAAAAACTGTTTTTT,CASSQWRNEKLFF
.,TRBJ2-2,TRBV5-5,.,TGTGCCAGCAGCTGGCCAGTGAGATACACCGGGGAGCTGTTTTTT,CASSWPVRYTGELFF
.,TRBJ2-4,TRBV27,TRBD1,TGTGCCAGCAGAAAGGACAGGGGAGCCAAAAACATTCAGTACTTC,CASRKDRGAKNIQYF
.,TRBJ1-4,TRBV30,.,TGTGCCTGGAGTGGGCAATTTGAAAAACTGTTTTTT,CAWSGQFEKLFF
.,TRBJ1-1,TRBV7-2,.,TGTGCCAGCAGCTTCACAGGGAACACTGAAGCTTTCTTT,CASSFTGNTEAFF
.,TRBJ2-1,TRBV7-2,TRBD2,TGTGCCAGCAGCTTTACTAGCGGGAGTTATGAGCAGTTCTTC,CASSFTSGSYEQFF
.,TRBJ1-3,TRBV6-4,.,TGTGCCAGCAGTTACTTAGGGAGTAGGACTGGAAACACCATATATTTT,CASSYLGSRTGNTIYF
once,TRBJ2-3,TRBV7-9,.,TGTGCCAGCAGCCTGAGGGACTTCGGAGATACGCAGTATTTT,CASSLRDFGDTQYF
few,TRBJ1-5,TRBV28,.,TGTGCCACCACGGGTATCGTTGGGAATCAGCCCCAGCATTTT,CATTGIVGNQPQHF
.,TRBJ2-1,TRBV6-4,.,TGTGGGGTCTACAATGAGCAGTTCTTC,CGVYNEQFF
.,TRBJ1-6,TRBV9,TRBD1,TGTGCCAGCAGCTCCAGTCCCGGGACAGGGTTGGGGTCACCCCTCCACTTT,CASSSSPGTGLGSPLHF
.,TRBJ1-2,TRBV4-2,TRBD1,TGTGCCAGCAGCTACTTGGGACAGTCATATGGCTACACCTTC,CASSYLGQSYGYTF
.,TRBJ2-1,TRBV28,TRBD1,TGTGCCAGCAGCAGAGGACAGGACAATGAGCAGTTCTTC,CASSRGQDNEQFF
once,TRBJ2-5,TRBV30,.,TGTGCCTGGAGTGACGCAACCGGGGCCCTCCGGGAGACCCAGTACTTC,CAWSDATGALRETQYF
.,TRBJ2-1,TRBV9,TRBD2,TGTGCCAGCAGCGTAACTAGCGGCTACAATGAGCAGTTCTTC,CASSVTSGYNEQFF
.,TRBJ2-7,TRBV7-3,TRBD2,TGTGCCAGCAGCTTAGGACTAGCGGGAGCAGACGAGCAGTACTTC,CASSLGLAGADEQYF
.,TRBJ2-2,TRBV18,TRBD1,TGTGCCAGCTCACCGGGACAGGGGTACACCGGGGAGCTGTTTTTT,CASSPGQGYTGELFF
.,TRBJ2-3,TRBV7-9,.,TGTGCCAGCAGCTTAGTCGGCGGGGACGGAGATACGCAGTATTTT,CASSLVGGDGDTQYF
few,TRBJ2-3,TRBV10-3,TRBD2,TGTGCCAGGCTGGGACTAGCGGGGGGGCTGGTCACAGATACGCAGTATTTT,CARLGLAGGLVTDTQYF
.,TRBJ2-7,TRBV28,.,TGTGCCACTGAAACAGGAGCACGCTACGAGCAGTACTTC,CATETGARYEQYF
.,TRBJ2-5,TRBV6-1,TRBD2,TGTGCCAGCAGTGAAGATCCTAGCGGGGGGCTCGAGACCCAGTACTTC,CASSEDPSGGLETQYF
.,TRBJ2-5,TRBV23-1,.,TGCGCCAGCCGTCGATCCCAGGGAATACAAGAGACCCAGTACTTC,CASRRSQGIQETQYF
.,TRBJ1-6,TRBV5-1,.,TGCGCCAGCAGCTTGGGGCAGGAGACGTATAATTCACCCCTCCACTTT,CASSLGQETYNSPLHF
.,TRBJ1-4,TRBV28,.,TGTGCCAGCAGTTTATTGCAGGGAGCAACTAATGAAAAACTGTTTTTT,CASSLLQGATNEKLFF
.,TRBJ2-5,TRBV2,.,TGTGCCAGCAGGTATTCCCTAGCAGGGTCAGGTGAGACCCAGTACTTC,CASRYSLAGSGETQYF
.,TRBJ2-7,TRBV11-1,TRBD2,TGTGCCAGCAGCCCGATAGCGGGAGTGGCGTACGAGCAGTACTTC,CASSPIAGVAYEQYF
.,TRBJ2-2,TRBV6-6,.,TGTGCCAGCAGTTCTAAGACTATCACCGGGGAGCTGTTTTTT,CASSSKTITGELFF
.,TRBJ2-3,TRBV7-2,TRBD2,TGTGCCAGCAGCTTGTCCTTGGGGGGGGGAAGCACAGATACGCAGTATTTT,CASSLSLGGGSTDTQYF
.,TRBJ2-2,TRBV5-1,TRBD1,TGCGCCACCGGACAGGTCGCGAGCGGGGAGCTGTTTTTT,CATGQVASGELFF
.,TRBJ1-5,TRBV10-3,TRBD1,TGTGCCATCAGTGACCAGACAGGGGGGAGTCAGCCCCAGCATTTT,CAISDQTGGSQPQHF